This paragraph reports one TCR beta chain. Method: immunoSEQ multiplex PCR; TCRdb's copy keeps in-frame clones and lacks some. The table lists about 170,000 clones, 65% to 80% of them singletons. This sample stems from a study of blood T cell repertoires in COVID-19. In terms of age and location, participants ranged from roughly 18 to 95 years and lived in under 30 US areas. Germline CDR1 SGHAT, CDR2 FQNNGV. Trimming removed 1 base from V and 3 bases from J; junction bases left unmatched: 6. The CDR3 runs to 15 residues. The rearrangement uses TRBV11-2 and TRBJ2-7; 7 bases fit TRBD2. The sample taken for sequencing was PBMCs or T cells enriched from blood (not recorded which). This receptor was taken from a woman aged 70-85 years in a cohort exposed to, infected with or recovered from COVID-19 (not recorded which). The CDR3 sequence: CASSLGAGQGYEQYF. The CDR3 DNA is TGTGCCAGCAGCTTAGGAGCGGGGCAGGGCTACGAGCAGTACTTC.